This T cell receptor beta chain emerged from a study of blood T cell repertoires in COVID-19. CDR3 size: 13 residues. CDR1 is LNHDA, CDR2 SQIVND, per germline (reference sequence). V gave up 5 bases and J gave up 4 bases, with 11 bases separating them. The method was immunoSEQ multiplex PCR; TCRdb's version includes in-frame clones alone and lacks a portion of them. This sample has some 310,000 clones, with about nine tenths found just once. This sequence originates from a woman aged 25 to 39 who had recovered from COVID-19. The sequencing input was PBMCs or T cells enriched from blood (not recorded which). The chain couples TRBV19 to TRBJ1-1; no definite D call. The CDR3 DNA is TGTGCCAGTAGTTCTATCTATGGCACTGAAGCTTTCTTT. This codes for CASSSIYGTEAFF.